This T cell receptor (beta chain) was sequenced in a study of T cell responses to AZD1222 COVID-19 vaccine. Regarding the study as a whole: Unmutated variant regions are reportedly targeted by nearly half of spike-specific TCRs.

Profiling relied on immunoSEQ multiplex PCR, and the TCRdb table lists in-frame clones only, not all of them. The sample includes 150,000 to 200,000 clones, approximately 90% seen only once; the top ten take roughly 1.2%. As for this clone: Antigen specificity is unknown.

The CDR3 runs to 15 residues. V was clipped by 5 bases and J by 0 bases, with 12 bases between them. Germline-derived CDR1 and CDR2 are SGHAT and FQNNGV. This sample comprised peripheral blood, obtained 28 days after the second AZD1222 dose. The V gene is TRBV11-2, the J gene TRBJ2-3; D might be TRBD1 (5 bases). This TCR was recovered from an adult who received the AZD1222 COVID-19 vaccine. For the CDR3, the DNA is TGTGCCAGCAGCCCTAGACAGCTTAGCACAGATACGCAGTATTTT. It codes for CASSPRQLSTDTQYF.